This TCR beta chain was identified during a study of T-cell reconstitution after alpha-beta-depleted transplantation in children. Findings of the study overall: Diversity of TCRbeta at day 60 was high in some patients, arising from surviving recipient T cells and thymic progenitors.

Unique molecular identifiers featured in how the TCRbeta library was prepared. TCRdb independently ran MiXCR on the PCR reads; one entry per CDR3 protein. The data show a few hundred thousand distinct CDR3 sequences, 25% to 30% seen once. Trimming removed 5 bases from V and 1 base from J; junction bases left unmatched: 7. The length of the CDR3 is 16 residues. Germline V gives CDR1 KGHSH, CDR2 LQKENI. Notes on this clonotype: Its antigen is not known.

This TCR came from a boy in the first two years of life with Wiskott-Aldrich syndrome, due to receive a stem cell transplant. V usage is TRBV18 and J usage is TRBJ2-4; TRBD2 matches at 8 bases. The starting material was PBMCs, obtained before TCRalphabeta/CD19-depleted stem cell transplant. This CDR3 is CASSGILAVAKNIQYF. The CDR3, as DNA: TGTGCCAGCTCAGGCATACTAGCGGTTGCCAAAAACATTCAGTACTTC.